This T cell receptor beta chain was observed in a study of cytomegalovirus exposure and HLA in healthy donors (dated by TCRdb to 2016 to 2017). Concerning the study at large: An earlier analysis of several hundred of the donors reported roughly 300 Gb of sequence data and 117 million unique TCR beta sequences from some 180 million T cells. About 310 gigabases of sequencing data and approximately 93 million unique TCR sequences were included in an early release covering around 600 HLA-typed donors. The genetic ancestry cluster associated with self-reported Caucasian donors included approximately 85% of the roughly 390 genotyped donors. The study aimed to test whether signatures of past pathogen exposure could be identified by cataloging public T cell receptors. Using immunosequencing, the study profiled T cell repertoires from 500 to 800 subjects and related those repertoires to cytomegalovirus serostatus. A separate validation cohort of 90 to 150 different subjects was used in addition to the 666-subject first cohort. To predict cytomegalovirus infection status, the study brought together high-throughput TCR immunosequencing, statistical association of individual TCRs with disease status, and machine learning. To study patterns of TCR occurrence, a later analysis re-analyzed previously published TCR beta repertoires from just over 650 donors and added high-resolution HLA genotyping. In the later analysis, no new phenotypic data were used to find candidate immune exposures; instead, reliance was placed on TCR beta sequences and their occurrence across donors. To decide whether each TCR beta V gene segment behaved as functional or pseudogenic, an earlier analysis of some 570 of the donors relied on high-throughput TCR beta sequencing. Donor age, sex, ethnicity and CMV serostatus were compiled together with the repertoire data. A later genetic analysis used genome-wide SNP genotypes for about 65% of the 666 donors, treating that subset as a discovery cohort. All discovery cohort repertoires had been generated on a single sequencing platform. HLA typing covered class I and class II loci at four-digit resolution. The number of donors typed differed by locus, with about 629-640 for A, B, C, DRB1 and DQB1, 522 for DQA1, over 600 for DPA1, and some 440 for DPB1. Roughly 5 DR-DQ haplotypes were handled as single units for association and clustering, since linkage in the cohort was strong. Among 398 genotyped donors of the cohort, an average of 235,054 unique TCR beta nucleotide sequences were sequenced per donor, approximately 20% of them non-productive.

A remark on this clone: No antigen is known for it. It has no much larger one-base neighbor in the sample; base qualities were not kept.

Library preparation used the immunoSEQ multiplex PCR assay. The multiplex PCR relied on a mix of 60 forward primers for TCR Vbeta segments and 13 reverse primers for TCR Jbeta segments. The CDR3 region of rearranged TCR beta genes was amplified from genomic DNA by a multiplex PCR assay. Amplified TCR beta libraries were sequenced as 87-base-pair reads on the Illumina HiSeq System. Under the source paper's analysis protocol: Across the 700 or so repertoires, a later analysis counted roughly 84 million unique TCR beta chains, roughly 11 million of which were shared by at least two donors. Raw reads were error-corrected and collapsed into unique sequences with a nearest-neighbor algorithm that merged closely related sequences to remove PCR and sequencing errors. To assign V, D and J gene segments, CDR3 sequences were aligned to IMGT reference sequences. Each retained sequence needed at least a six-nucleotide match to both a V gene segment and a J gene segment. Rearrangements were classified as productive when the CDR3 lacked stop codons and remained in frame with V and J, and all other rearrangements were classified as non-productive. CDR3 was defined by IMGT convention, running from the second conserved V-encoded cysteine to the conserved J-encoded phenylalanine. In an earlier analysis of around 540 of the donors, sequences lacking an unambiguous match to a single V gene segment were excluded. In an earlier analysis of several hundred of the donors, V segments were called functional above 56.7% productive rearrangements and were called segregating when the between-donor standard deviation exceeded 5%. A statistical classification framework was built to diagnose cytomegalovirus status from the catalog of TCR beta chain sequences. In a later analysis, TCR nucleotide sequences were compared against IMGT/GENE-DB human TR gene sequences so that V and J genes could be assigned. A later analysis assigned CDR3 sequences and most-parsimonious VDJ recombination scenarios with the TCRdist pipeline. In a later analysis, each TCR beta chain was defined by its CDR3 amino acid sequence together with its V-gene family, and reads lacking a unique V-gene family were excluded. To address suspected cross-contamination and a sequencing artifact, a later analysis removed around 600 highly shared, low-generation-probability nucleotide sequences. In a later analysis, a clonal expansion index for each public chain was calculated from normalized within-repertoire ranks of inferred template counts. In a later analysis, generation probabilities were computed using a VDJ recombination model fitted to out-of-frame rearrangements, and the results were checked against IGoR. A later analysis scored TCR-TCR, TCR-HLA and TCR-CMV co-occurrence with hypergeometric tests, applying a repertoire-size bias correction to TCR pairs. False discovery rates were estimated in a later analysis by permuting HLA or CMV assignments 20 times. In a later analysis, co-occurring TCRs were grouped using DBSCAN, and TCRdist sequence similarity was added for clustering within HLA-allele-positive subsets. Repertoires with fewer than 30,000 or more than 120,000 public chains were left out of co-occurrence clustering, as were five repertoires with anomalous nucleotide sharing. TCRdb provides this immuneACCESS table in a form limited to in-frame rearrangements. Some clones are lacking; in checked studies, under half of them reflect an unresolved V gene, and why the rest are absent is not known. The V and J calls and clone size were taken over from that table, and D and trimming were inferred from the DNA. For this sample the table gives about 220,000 clones, of which 82% were detected only once. Clones ranked in the top ten supply about 6% of the sample.

Beyond this particular receptor, the publication reports: A later analysis found that TCR association rates varied across HLA loci, with DRB1 alleles showing the most associated TCRs and HLA-C alleles the fewest. The authors suggested that the approach could potentially be generalized to other disease states and immunological phenotypes. An association between a missense DCLRE1C variant and V-gene and J-gene trimming of TCR beta chains was found in a later genetic analysis and replicated in an independent cohort. Because counts were too low, 15 or so rarely observed V segments, including chromosome 9 orphons, were excluded from the earlier analysis of some 590 of the donors. According to a later analysis, parvovirus B19, influenza, CMV and Epstein-Barr virus appeared linked to several top co-occurrence clusters. Compared with the approximately 720-donor mean, donors in an Asian-associated ancestry cluster had fewer N-insertions in productive TCRs, according to a later genetic analysis. When HLA alleles, especially DR and DQ, strongly co-occurred, TCR associations were difficult to assign to individual alleles. The study gave a list of over 150 TCR beta chains associated with cytomegalovirus. In an earlier analysis of more than 500 of the donors, most TCR beta V segments appeared in productive rearrangements about 87% or about 30% of the time, broadly matching IMGT annotations. In a later analysis, some 17,000 TCR beta sequences were associated with specific HLA alleles at a false discovery rate of 0.05. The classifier was reported to diagnose cytomegalovirus status with high specificity and sensitivity in both the original and validation cohorts. According to a later analysis, most CMV-associated TCR beta chains appeared to be HLA-restricted, and the HLA associations seemed to be driven largely by CMV exposure. Because some donors lacked HLA typing at each locus, the association tests relied only on the typed subset. In this cohort, only TCR beta chains were sequenced, and detectable features were limited by the absence of alpha or paired-chain data. A further reported finding was that TCR beta sequences accurately predicted the HLA-A and HLA-B alleles for most subjects in the first cohort. A later analysis found that HLA-associated TCR beta chains were more clonally expanded and had lower generation probabilities than equally common non-associated chains. Most TCR sequences were observed very rarely across donors, whereas some public TCRs were present in many individuals. The sequencing pipeline was judged likely to have produced a cluster of highly shared sequence variants as a technical artifact. Some IMGT-functional V segments, including TRBV6-2 and TRBV6-3, could not be told apart with the 87-base-pair reads, so those segments were excluded. CMV serostatus was the only immune exposure information available for the cohort. Correlated functional status among segregating V segments might be attributable to linkage disequilibrium, but an unknown experimental factor could not be ruled out. A few of the identified cytomegalovirus-associated TCR beta chains were confirmed in vitro to be specific for cytomegalovirus antigens. Sequencing depth was assumed to be roughly uniform across donors in the presence/absence analyses, though that assumption may not hold.

The CDR3 goes from the cysteine to the phenylalanine over 14 residues. The kept DNA is CDR3 alone, 42 bases in frame from the first base. Compared with germline, V lacks 8 bases and J lacks 6 bases; bases without a gene match: 9. Based on the germline V gene, the CDR1 and CDR2 sequences are MNHEY and SVGAGI. The cohort was made up of approximately 670 healthy bone marrow donors. Cohort members were all nominally healthy when sampled, although unrecorded immune exposures were likely present. The donor was CMV seropositive and was included in the group of almost 300 seropositive cohort members. A peripheral blood sample was collected from each donor, and TCR beta sequencing was performed on peripheral blood mononuclear cells. Genomic DNA extraction from the blood cell samples was performed with the Qiagen DNeasy Blood Extraction Kit.

Here the chain combines TRBV6-5 and TRBJ2-1, with TRBD2 matching 8 junction bases. Sequencing was performed on PBMCs. The sequence came from a man aged 35 to 55 in good health and CMV-seropositive. In nucleotides, the sequence is TGTGCCAGCTGTGTTAGCGGGATTATCAATGAGCAGTTCTTC. It encodes CASCVSGIINEQFF.